This T cell receptor beta chain came from a study of OX40 agonist ivuxolimab in advanced cancers. Background on the study: The study treated patients with ivuxolimab, an agonistic anti-OX40 (CD134) antibody.

Trimming pared 3 bases from V and 2 bases from J, leaving 12 bases between. Looked up from germline, CDR1 is SGHRS and CDR2 is YFSETQ. The length of the CDR3 is 15 residues. Sequencing used immunoSEQ multiplex PCR; TCRdb keeps in-frame clones, though not all of them. The table shows 37,000 or so clones, with 65% to 90% occurring only once. This chain links TRBV5-1 with TRBJ2-4; TRBD2 might be the D (5 bases). Sample: CD4+ or CD8+ T cells sorted from blood, taken in a trial of the OX40 agonist ivuxolimab. The receptor was derived from an adult with an advanced solid tumor such as melanoma, head and neck, liver or kidney cancer. The DNA for the CDR3 is TGCGCCAGCAGCTGGGAGACCACCACCAAAAACATTCAGTACTTC. Protein sequence: CASSWETTTKNIQYF. Drawing the rest from reference TRBV5-1 and TRBJ2-4, the complete variable domain is KAGVTQTPRYLIKTRGQQVTLSCSPISGHRSVSWYQQTPGQGLQFLFEYFSETQRNKGNFPGRFSGRQFSNSRSEMNVSTLELGDSALYLCASSWETTTKNIQYFGAGTRLSVL.